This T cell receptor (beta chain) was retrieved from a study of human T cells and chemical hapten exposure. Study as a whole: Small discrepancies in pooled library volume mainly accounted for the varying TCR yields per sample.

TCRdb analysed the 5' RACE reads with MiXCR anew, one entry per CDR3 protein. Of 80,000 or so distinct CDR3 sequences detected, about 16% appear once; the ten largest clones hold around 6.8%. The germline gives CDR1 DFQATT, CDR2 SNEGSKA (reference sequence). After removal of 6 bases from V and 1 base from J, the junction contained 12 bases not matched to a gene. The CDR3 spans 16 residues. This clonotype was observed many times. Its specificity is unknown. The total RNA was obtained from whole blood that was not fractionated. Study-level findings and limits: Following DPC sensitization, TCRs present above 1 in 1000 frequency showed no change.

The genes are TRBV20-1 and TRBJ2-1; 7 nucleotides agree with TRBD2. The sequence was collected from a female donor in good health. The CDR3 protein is CSAPLGGVQSYNEQFF. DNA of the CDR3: TGCAGTGCCCCCTTGGGGGGGGTGCAGTCCTACAATGAGCAGTTCTTC.